The present T cell receptor (beta chain) was sequenced within a study of spatial heterogeneity in lung cancer. Turning to the study itself: Detected sequences consistently included more beta-chain ones than alpha-chain ones.

Study results and limitations: Among blood samples, ubiquitous expanded tumor TCRs appeared more at resection than at follow-up.

The time point is: sample taken at primary tumor resection. Sequencing was performed on whole RNA extracted from tumor and nontumor lung tissue, or from frozen PBMC, and the material was left unsorted. There were 72 donors, all of them untreated patients with early-stage non-small cell lung cancer. TCR cDNA molecules each carried a unique molecular identifier. One entry per CDR3 protein, called by TCRdb with MiXCR from the 5' RACE reads. The sample has 40,000 to 45,000 distinct CDR3 sequences, approximately 6.9% seen once. The table lists this clonotype with a few counts. What it binds is unknown. Trimming cost V 0 bases and J 2 bases, with 8 bases left between them. The CDR3 is 15 residues long. Germline CDR1 LGHDT, CDR2 YNNKEL (reference sequence).

The receptor comes from a female donor with early-stage non-small cell lung cancer. Source: PBMCs, taken at surgery. The chain carries TRBV3-1 and TRBJ1-5; the D is unclear. CDR3 bases: TGTGCCAGCAGCCAAGATGGTTTAGGCAATCAGCCCCAGCATTTT. As protein: CASSQDGLGNQPQHF.